This TCR beta chain was obtained from a study of control samples from healthy donors and cancer patients. Profiling relied on immunoSEQ multiplex PCR, and the TCRdb table lists in-frame clones only, not all of them. The sample lists 40,000 to 50,000 clones, approximately 94% occurring once. With 0 bases removed from V and 6 bases from J, the gap between germline ends came to 11 bases. The CDR3 length is 14 residues. In germline, CDR1 is MNHNS, CDR2 SASEGT. The gene calls are TRBV6-1 and TRBJ1-1, with D uncertain. This clonotype was obtained from a man aged 55 to 70 in good health. Sequencing input: blood. CDR3 in DNA: TGTGCCAGCAGTGAAGCCCGTCCCGGTCCTGAAGCTTTCTTT. Its translation: CASSEARPGPEAFF.